The next 27 T cell receptor beta chains were all read from a single sample in a study of blood T cell repertoires in COVID-19. The method was immunoSEQ multiplex PCR; TCRdb's version includes in-frame clones alone and lacks a portion of them. The sample lists 200,000 to 300,000 clones; more than 75% were seen once. The sample taken for sequencing was peripheral blood. These receptors came from a woman aged 35 to 49 who had recovered from COVID-19.

The chain uses TRBV5-4 and TRBJ1-1; D unresolved. This CDR3 is 14 amino acids long. Trimming left V 7 bases short and J 3 bases short, with 16 bases between. Germline CDR1 reads SGHNT; CDR2 reads YYREEE (reference sequence). The CDR3 spells CASSTAPADTEAFF. The CDR3 coding sequence is TGTGCCAGCTCGACGGCCCCGGCGGACACTGAAGCTTTCTTT.

This chain links TRBV19 with TRBJ2-7; no clear D. CDR1 is LNHDA and CDR2 is SQIVND in the germline V gene (reference sequence). V lost 0 bases and J lost 3, with 18 bases in between. This CDR3 comprises 17 residues. The CDR3 nucleotides read TGTGCCAGTAGTATAGATCTGCAGGTCGAATCGTTCTACGAGCAGTACTTC. It is translated as CASSIDLQVESFYEQYF. Full variable domain (rest looked up from reference TRBV19 and TRBJ2-7): DGGITQSPKYLFRKEGQNVTLSCEQNLNHDAMYWYRQDPGQGLRLIYYSQIVNDFQKGDIAEGYSVSREKKESFPLTVTSAQKNPTAFYLCASSIDLQVESFYEQYFGPGTRLTVT.

The chain is built from TRBV6-5 and TRBJ1-1; TRBD1 matches 10 bases. The CDR3 contains 15 residues. Losses at the gene ends were 8 bases for V and 5 bases for J; bases not matched to a gene: 11. In germline, CDR1 is MNHEY, CDR2 SVGAGI. The CDR3 nucleotides are TGTGCCAGCTCGCTTCTTCCGGGACAGGGGACTGAAGCTTTCTTT. This encodes CASSLLPGQGTEAFF.

The chain employs TRBV30 and TRBJ1-2, with no clear D. The germline V gene has CDR1 GTSNPN and CDR2 SVGIG (reference sequence). V shed 0 bases and J shed 4 bases, with 6 bases lying between them. CDR3 length: 12 residues. CDR3 coding DNA: TGTGCCTGGAGTGTACTCTTCTATGGCTACACCTTC. Translation: CAWSVLFYGYTF.

The chain recombines TRBV9 with TRBJ2-3, with D possibly matching TRBD1 (5 bases). The CDR3 runs 13 residues. Between the trimmed V and J ends, which lost 0 bases and 5 bases, there was a span of 7 bases. CDR1 SGDLS and CDR2 YYNGEE come from the germline V gene. The CDR3 sequence is CASSVAREDTQYF. For the CDR3, the DNA is TGTGCCAGCAGCGTAGCCAGGGAAGATACGCAGTATTTT.

This sequence joins TRBV9 and TRBJ2-5; perhaps TRBD2 as D (7 bases). Germline CDR1 SGDLS, CDR2 YYNGEE. The CDR3 is 15 amino acids. Trimming pared 0 bases from V and 2 bases from J, leaving 11 bases between. The CDR3 region has the DNA TGTGCCAGCAGCGTAGTGAGGGGGGGACAAGAGACCCAGTACTTC. This gives the protein CASSVVRGGQETQYF.

The genes are TRBV19 and TRBJ1-6, with D perhaps TRBD1 (5 bases). V was pared by 7 bases and J by 2 bases, with 9 bases between. There are 14 residues in the CDR3. CDR1 and CDR2 from the germline V gene are LNHDA and SQIVND (reference sequence). CDR3 amino acids: CASTARAYNSPLHF. The DNA of the CDR3 is TGTGCCAGTACGGCCAGGGCCTATAATTCACCCCTCCACTTT.

The chain carries TRBV10-3 and TRBJ1-3, with TRBD1 matching 8 bases. The CDR3 has 14 residues. The germline V gene has CDR1 ENHRY and CDR2 SYGVKD. CDR3 amino acids: CAHRGTDTGNTIYF. CDR3 nucleotide sequence: TGTGCTCACAGGGGGACAGACACTGGAAACACCATATATTTT.

The J gene is TRBJ1-4, the V gene TRBV5-8; D unresolved. The CDR3 consists of 15 residues. The germline gives CDR1 SGHTS, CDR2 YDEGEE. Trimming removed 3 bases from V and 5 bases from J, with 14 bases in between. CDR3 bases: TGTGCCAGCAGCTCGGGATCACACCTGAATGAAAAACTGTTTTTT. Translation: CASSSGSHLNEKLFF.

The V call is TRBV10-1, the J call TRBJ1-3; D remains ambiguous. The V and J ends lost 3 bases and 4 bases respectively, with 13 bases between them. Germline V lookup: CDR1 WNHNN, CDR2 SYGVQD (reference sequence). This CDR3 region has 15 residues. DNA for the CDR3: TGCGCCAGCAGTGAACTCGGGTTATCGGGAAACACCATATATTTT. It encodes CASSELGLSGNTIYF.

The chain links TRBV12-3 or TRBV12-4 to TRBJ2-5; possible D gene TRBD2, 6 bases. This CDR3 has 13 amino acids. V was clipped by 5 bases and J by 2 bases, with 9 bases between them. The CDR3 here is CASSRDFQETQYF. CDR3 DNA: TGTGCCAGCAGTCGGGACTTTCAAGAGACCCAGTACTTC.

V usage is TRBV13 and J usage is TRBJ2-7; 9 positions match TRBD1. V gave up 5 bases and J gave up 3 bases; unmatched junction bases: 11. This CDR3 comprises 16 residues. Germline assignment: CDR1 PRHDT and CDR2 FYEKMQ (reference sequence). The CDR3 DNA reads TGTGCCAGCAGCACCACAGGACAGGGGAGCGGCTACGAGCAGTACTTC. Its protein is CASSTTGQGSGYEQYF.

V usage is TRBV10-3 and J usage is TRBJ1-1; D gene unclear. The CDR3 is made up of 13 amino acids. V gave up 4 bases and J gave up 9 bases, with 15 bases separating them. Germline V gene lookup returns CDR1 ENHRY and CDR2 SYGVKD. This CDR3 reads CAISASARVQAFF. DNA for the CDR3: TGTGCCATCAGTGCCTCGGCGCGGGTTCAAGCTTTCTTT.

In its sample, this clone was seen once. The chain has TRBV5-6 and TRBJ1-1; TRBD1 agrees at 8 bases. CDR3 length: 11 amino acids. The germline V gene has CDR1 SGHDT and CDR2 YYEEEE. The V segment lost 4 bases and the J segment 10 bases; nucleotides outside the gene matches: 3. Here the CDR3 reads CASSTGQGAFF. Written as DNA, the CDR3 is TGTGCCAGCAGCACAGGACAGGGAGCTTTCTTT.

V is TRBV2 and J is TRBJ2-7, with D perhaps TRBD2 (6 bases). This CDR3 contains 13 residues. In germline, CDR1 is SNHLY, CDR2 FYNNEI. Trimming pared 6 bases from V and 0 bases from J, leaving 9 bases between. The CDR3: CASSRDFSYEQYF. As DNA, the CDR3 is TGTGCCAGCAGCCGGGACTTCTCCTACGAGCAGTACTTC.

This clone has a single count. The V call is TRBV3-1 (or the pseudogene TRBV3-2), the J call TRBJ2-3; 8 bases agree with TRBD2. The CDR3 runs 13 residues. The germline V gene has CDR1 LGHDT and CDR2 YNNKEL (reference sequence). The ends lost 6 bases at V and 4 bases at J; junction bases unmatched: 3. CDR3 nucleotide sequence: TGTGCCAGCAGTTTGGGACTAGCAGATACGCAGTATTTT. Translation gives CASSLGLADTQYF.

The chain recombines TRBV9 with TRBJ2-1; the match to TRBD2 covers 14 bases. Trimming took 3 bases from V and 3 from J; bases not matched to a gene: 2. The CDR3 contains 16 residues. Per the germline V gene, CDR1 is SGDLS and CDR2 is YYNGEE. The DNA for the CDR3 is TGTGCCAGCAGCGGAGGGACTAGCGGGGGCTACAATGAGCAGTTCTTC. This encodes CASSGGTSGGYNEQFF.

This sequence joins TRBV5-6 and TRBJ2-3; D is unresolved. V lost 4 bases and J 7 bases, leaving 10 bases between the germline ends. Germline lookup yields CDR1 SGHDT and CDR2 YYEEEE. This CDR3 spans 12 amino acids. CDR3 nucleotide sequence: TGTGCCAGCAGCCCCGGTAGCCATACGCAGTATTTT. Its translation: CASSPGSHTQYF.

The chain has TRBV4-1 and TRBJ2-5, with D possibly being TRBD2 (5 bases). Germline CDR1 and CDR2: MGHRA and YSYEKL. Trimming removed 0 bases from V and 5 bases from J, with 19 bases in between. The CDR3 is made up of 17 amino acids. This chain's CDR3 is CASSQELSGGGRETQYF. The CDR3 DNA reads as TGCGCCAGCAGCCAAGAGTTAAGCGGCGGAGGAAGGGAGACCCAGTACTTC.

This rearrangement joins TRBV4-3 to TRBJ2-7, with a weak D call TRBD2 (5 bases). The ends were cut back, 3 bases at V and 8 bases at J, with 14 bases in the middle. This CDR3 spans 13 amino acids. Germline V gene lookup returns CDR1 LGHNA and CDR2 YSLEER. In DNA form, the CDR3 reads TGCGCCAGCAGCCAGCCTCTCCCGGGGAAGCAGTACTTC. It encodes CASSQPLPGKQYF.

V is TRBV5-1 and J is TRBJ2-5, with a possible D match to TRBD1 (6 bases). Germline CDR1 SGHRS, CDR2 YFSETQ. Trimming left V 3 bases short and J 3 bases short, with 9 bases between. The CDR3 loop spans 13 amino acids. The CDR3 region is CASSWDMEETQYF. CDR3 sequence (DNA): TGCGCCAGCAGCTGGGACATGGAAGAGACCCAGTACTTC.

The rearrangement links TRBV4-1 to TRBJ2-2; D perhaps matches TRBD1 (6 bases). The CDR3 covers 17 residues. The V and J ends lost 3 bases and 7 bases respectively, with 21 bases between them. CDR1 and CDR2 (germline): MGHRA, YSYEKL. This CDR3 is CASSHSTLTGGNGELFF. In DNA form, the CDR3 reads TGCGCCAGCAGCCATTCCACCCTGACAGGAGGTAACGGGGAGCTGTTTTTT.

V gene TRBV7-3 combines with J gene TRBJ1-2, with D possibly being TRBD1 (5 bases). V gave up 1 base and J gave up 4 bases, with 10 bases separating them. The CDR3 spans 14 residues. Germline CDR1 reads SGHTA; CDR2 reads FQGTGA. The CDR3 DNA follows: TGTGCCAGCAGCTTAAATTCAGGGCCCTATGGCTACACCTTC. Residues: CASSLNSGPYGYTF.

The chain recombines TRBV18 with TRBJ1-2; 7 nucleotides align to TRBD1. V lost 5 bases, J lost 4 bases, and 7 bases stayed unmatched. Germline V gene lookup returns CDR1 KGHSH and CDR2 LQKENI. The CDR3 sequence is 14 residues long. In DNA, the CDR3 is TGTGCCAGCTCATGGGCAGGGGGAAGCTATGGCTACACCTTC. This codes for CASSWAGGSYGYTF.

This chain connects TRBV6-5 to TRBJ2-7; 8 bases fit TRBD1. The germline CDR1 and CDR2 sequences are MNHEY and SVGAGI. This CDR3 has 13 amino acids. Trimming at V came to 7 bases and at J to 7 bases, leaving 9 bases not matched to a gene. The CDR3 bases are TGTGCCAGCAATAGCCAGGGGGCGGGTGAGCAGTACTTC. This sequence encodes CASNSQGAGEQYF.

This clone was observed a single time. This chain links TRBV2 with TRBJ2-1; TRBD2 matches 9 bases. The CDR3 loop spans 16 amino acids. CDR1 and CDR2 from the germline V gene are SNHLY and FYNNEI. The V and J ends lost 3 bases and 0 bases, in that order; junction bases with no gene match: 3. CDR3 in amino acids: CASSDLRGGSYNEQFF. The CDR3 DNA sequence: TGTGCCAGCAGTGATTTGCGGGGGGGCTCCTACAATGAGCAGTTCTTC. Full variable domain (remainder filled in from reference TRBV2 and TRBJ2-1): EPEVTQTPSHQVTQMGQEVILRCVPISNHLYFYWYRQILGQKVEFLVSFYNNEISEKSEIFDDQFSVERPDGSNFTLKIRSTKLEDSAMYFCASSDLRGGSYNEQFFGPGTRLTVL.

The V call is TRBV27, the J call TRBJ1-4; TRBD1 agrees at 7 bases. V shed 0 bases, J shed 8 bases, and the junction held 6 bases outside the gene matches. CDR1 is MNHEY, CDR2 SMNVEV, per germline (reference sequence). The length of the CDR3 is 15 residues. CDR3 DNA: TGTGCCAGCAGTTTATCGGACGCAGGGGGGGAAAAACTGTTTTTT. Residues: CASSLSDAGGEKLFF.